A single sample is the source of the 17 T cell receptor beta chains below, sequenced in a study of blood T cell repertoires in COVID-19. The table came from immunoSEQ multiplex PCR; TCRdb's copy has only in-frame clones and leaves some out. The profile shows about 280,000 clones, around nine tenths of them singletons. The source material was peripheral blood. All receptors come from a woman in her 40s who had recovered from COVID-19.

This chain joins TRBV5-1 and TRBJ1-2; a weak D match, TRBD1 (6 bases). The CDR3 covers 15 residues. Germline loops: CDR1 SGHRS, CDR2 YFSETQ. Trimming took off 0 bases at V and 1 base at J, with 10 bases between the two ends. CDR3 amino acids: CASSLGTADNYGYTF. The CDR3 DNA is TGCGCCAGCAGCTTGGGGACAGCAGATAACTATGGCTACACCTTC.

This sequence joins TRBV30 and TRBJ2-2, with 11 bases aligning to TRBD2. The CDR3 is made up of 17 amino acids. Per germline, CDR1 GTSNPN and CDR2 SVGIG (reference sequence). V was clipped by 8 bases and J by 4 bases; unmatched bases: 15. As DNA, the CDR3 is TGTGCCAGCAAAGCGGGACTAGCGGAATCCTCCACCGGGGAGCTGTTTTTT. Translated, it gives CASKAGLAESSTGELFF.

The CDR3 coding sequence is TGTGCCAGCAGAACAGGGTTTAATTCACCCCTCCACTTT. This sequence encodes CASRTGFNSPLHF. This sequence joins TRBV27 and TRBJ1-6, with a possible D match to TRBD1 (6 bases). The germline V and J ends were trimmed by 6 bases and 6 bases, with 9 bases remaining between them. CDR1 is MNHEY and CDR2 is SMNVEV in the germline V gene (reference sequence). The CDR3 totals 13 residues.

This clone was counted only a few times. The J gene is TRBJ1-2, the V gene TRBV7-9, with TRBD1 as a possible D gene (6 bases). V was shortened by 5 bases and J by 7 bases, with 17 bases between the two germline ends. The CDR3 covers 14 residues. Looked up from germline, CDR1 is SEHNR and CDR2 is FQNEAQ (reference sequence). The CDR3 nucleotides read TGTGCCAGCAGCGCCTCCGCAGGGGCAGGTGGCTACACCTTC. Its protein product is CASSASAGAGGYTF. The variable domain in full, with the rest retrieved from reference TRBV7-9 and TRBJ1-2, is DTGVSQNPRHKITKRGQNVTFRCDPISEHNRLYWYRQTLGQGPEFLTYFQNEAQLEKSRLLSDRFSAERPKGSFSTLEIQRTEQGDSAMYLCASSASAGAGGYTFGSGTRLTVV.

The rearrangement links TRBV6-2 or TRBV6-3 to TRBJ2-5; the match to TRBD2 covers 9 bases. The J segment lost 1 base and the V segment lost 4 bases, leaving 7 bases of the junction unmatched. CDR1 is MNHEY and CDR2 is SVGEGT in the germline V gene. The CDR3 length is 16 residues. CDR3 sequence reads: CASSSSLAGGQETQYF. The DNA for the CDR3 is TGTGCCAGCAGTTCATCACTAGCGGGCGGCCAAGAGACCCAGTACTTC.

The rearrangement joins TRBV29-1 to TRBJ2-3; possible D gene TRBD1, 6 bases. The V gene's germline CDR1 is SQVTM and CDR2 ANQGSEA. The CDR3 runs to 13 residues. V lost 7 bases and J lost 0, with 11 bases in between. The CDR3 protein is CSASGQSTDTQYF. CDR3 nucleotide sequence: TGCAGCGCATCCGGACAGAGCACAGATACGCAGTATTTT.

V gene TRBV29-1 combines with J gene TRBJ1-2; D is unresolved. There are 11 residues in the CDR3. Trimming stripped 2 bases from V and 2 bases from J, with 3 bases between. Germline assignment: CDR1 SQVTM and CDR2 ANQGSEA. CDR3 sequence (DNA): TGCAGCGTTGAACCGAACTATGGCTACACCTTC. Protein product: CSVEPNYGYTF. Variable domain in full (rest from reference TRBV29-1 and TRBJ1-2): SAVISQKPSRDICQRGTSLTIQCQVDSQVTMMFWYRQQPGQSLTLIATANQGSEATYESGFVIDKFPISRPNLTFSTLTVSNMSPEDSSIYLCSVEPNYGYTFGSGTRLTVV.

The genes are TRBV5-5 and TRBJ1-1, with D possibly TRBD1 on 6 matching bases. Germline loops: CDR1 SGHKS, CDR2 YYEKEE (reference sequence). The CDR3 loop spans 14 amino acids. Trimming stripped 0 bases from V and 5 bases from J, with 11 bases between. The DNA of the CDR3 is TGTGCCAGCAGCTTGGAGGGGGGGCAGACTGAAGCTTTCTTT. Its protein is CASSLEGGQTEAFF.

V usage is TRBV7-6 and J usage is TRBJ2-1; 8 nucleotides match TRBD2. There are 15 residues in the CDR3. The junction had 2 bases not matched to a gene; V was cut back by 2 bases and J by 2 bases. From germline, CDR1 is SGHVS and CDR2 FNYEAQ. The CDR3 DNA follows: TGTGCCAGCAGCTTAAGCGGGGGAACCTACAATGAGCAGTTCTTC. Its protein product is CASSLSGGTYNEQFF.

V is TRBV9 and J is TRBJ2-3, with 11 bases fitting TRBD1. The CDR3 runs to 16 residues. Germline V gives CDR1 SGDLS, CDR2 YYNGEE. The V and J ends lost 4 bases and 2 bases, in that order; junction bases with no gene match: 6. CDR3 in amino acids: CASSREGQGDTDTQYF. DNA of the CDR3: TGTGCCAGCAGCCGCGAGGGACAGGGGGACACAGATACGCAGTATTTT. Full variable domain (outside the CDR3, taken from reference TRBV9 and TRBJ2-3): DSGVTQTPKHLITATGQRVTLRCSPRSGDLSVYWYQQSLDQGLQFLIQYYNGEERAKGNILERFSAQQFPDLHSELNLSSLELGDSALYFCASSREGQGDTDTQYFGPGTRLTVL.

CDR3 loop: CASSLIGGWTEAFF. CDR3 nucleotide sequence: TGTGCCAGTAGCTTAATAGGGGGATGGACTGAAGCTTTCTTT. The chain links TRBV19 to TRBJ1-1; weak D call: TRBD1 (6 bases). The CDR3 is 14 residues long. Looked up from germline, CDR1 is LNHDA and CDR2 is SQIVND (reference sequence). Trimming cost V 6 bases and J 5 bases, with 16 bases left between them.

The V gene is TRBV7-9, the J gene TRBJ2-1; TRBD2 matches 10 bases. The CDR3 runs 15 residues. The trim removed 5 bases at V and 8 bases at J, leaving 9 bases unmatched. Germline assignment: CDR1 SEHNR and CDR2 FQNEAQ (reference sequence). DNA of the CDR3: TGTGCCAGCAGCCCCGGGAGCGGGAGGGAGGATGAGCAGTTCTTC. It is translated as CASSPGSGREDEQFF.

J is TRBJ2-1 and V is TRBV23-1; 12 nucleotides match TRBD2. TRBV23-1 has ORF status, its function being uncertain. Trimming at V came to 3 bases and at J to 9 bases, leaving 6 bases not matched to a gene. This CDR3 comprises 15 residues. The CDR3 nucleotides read TGCGCCAGCAGTCATGCTAGCGGGAGGGCTGGTGAGCAGTTCTTC. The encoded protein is CASSHASGRAGEQFF.

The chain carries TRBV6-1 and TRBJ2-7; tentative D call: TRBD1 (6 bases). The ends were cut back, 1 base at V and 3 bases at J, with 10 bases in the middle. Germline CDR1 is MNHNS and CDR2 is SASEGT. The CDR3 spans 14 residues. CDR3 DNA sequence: TGTGCCAGCAGTGAAGGACAGGTGCTCTACGAGCAGTACTTC. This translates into CASSEGQVLYEQYF.

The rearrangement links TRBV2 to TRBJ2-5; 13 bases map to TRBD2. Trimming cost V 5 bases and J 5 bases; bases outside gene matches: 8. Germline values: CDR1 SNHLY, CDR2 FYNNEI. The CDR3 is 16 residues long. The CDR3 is CASSIRLAGGLETQYF. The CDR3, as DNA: TGTGCCAGCAGTATTAGACTAGCGGGAGGATTGGAGACCCAGTACTTC.

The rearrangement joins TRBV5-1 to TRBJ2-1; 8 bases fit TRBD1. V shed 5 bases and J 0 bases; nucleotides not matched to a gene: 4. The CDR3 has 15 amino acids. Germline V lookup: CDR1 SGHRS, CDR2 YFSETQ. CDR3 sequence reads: CASRNGTGSYNEQFF. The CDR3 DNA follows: TGCGCCAGCAGGAACGGGACAGGCTCCTACAATGAGCAGTTCTTC.

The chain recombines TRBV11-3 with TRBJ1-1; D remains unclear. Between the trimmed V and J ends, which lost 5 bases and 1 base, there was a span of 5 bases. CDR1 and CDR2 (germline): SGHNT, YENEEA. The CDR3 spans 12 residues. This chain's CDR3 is CASSPQNTEAFF. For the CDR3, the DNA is TGTGCCAGCAGCCCCCAGAACACTGAAGCTTTCTTT.